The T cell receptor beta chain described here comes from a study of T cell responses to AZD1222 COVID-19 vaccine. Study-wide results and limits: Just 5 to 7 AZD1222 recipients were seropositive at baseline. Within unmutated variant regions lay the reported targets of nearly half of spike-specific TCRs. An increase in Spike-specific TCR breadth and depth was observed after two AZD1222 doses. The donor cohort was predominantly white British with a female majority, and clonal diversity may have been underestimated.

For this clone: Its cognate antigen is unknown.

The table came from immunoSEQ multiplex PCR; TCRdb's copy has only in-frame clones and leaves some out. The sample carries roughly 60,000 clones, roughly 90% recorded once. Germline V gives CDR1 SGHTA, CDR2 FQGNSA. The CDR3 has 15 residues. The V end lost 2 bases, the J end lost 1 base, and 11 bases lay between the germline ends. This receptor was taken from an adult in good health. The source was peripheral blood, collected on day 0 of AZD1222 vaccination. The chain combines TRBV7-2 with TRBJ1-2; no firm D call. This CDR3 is CASSLRSVNNYGYTF. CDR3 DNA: TGTGCCAGCAGCTTACGGTCTGTGAATAACTATGGCTACACCTTC.